The rows below give T cell receptor beta chains drawn from one sample of a study of shared clonotypes between healthy human individuals. Sequencing used immunoSEQ multiplex PCR; TCRdb keeps in-frame clones, though not all of them. The sample gives about 2.4 million clones, approximately 93% of which show up once; more than 0.35% is in the top ten. The material sequenced was naive CD4+ T cells from PBMCs. These receptors all come from a man in his late teens or twenties in good health. Some clones in this sample may be carry-over from other donors' samples. The CDR3 runs from the conserved cysteine through the conserved F or W. Fields, in order: V gene, J gene, clone size, D gene, CDR3 protein, CDR3 DNA. The D gene is left open where the match is weak. Where a row states a size, it is once, few, many or the class of an expanded clone; other rows omit it.

TRBV18	TRBJ1-1	NA	NA	CASSPSRDTAFF	TGTGCCAGCTCACCAAGCAGGGATACGGCTTTCTTT
TRBV28	TRBJ1-4	NA	NA	CASRRSAEKLFF	TGTGCCAGCAGAAGGAGTGCTGAAAAACTGTTTTTT
TRBV29-1	TRBJ1-2	NA	NA	CSVAAGNYGYTF	TGCAGCGTTGCAGCAGGGAACTATGGCTACACCTTC
TRBV4-1	TRBJ2-1	NA	TRBD2	CASSQDRLAEYFSVYNEQFF	TGCGCCAGCAGCCAAGATCGTCTAGCGGAATACTTCTCCGTCTACAATGAGCAGTTCTTC
TRBV18	TRBJ2-7	NA	TRBD2	CASSPNPGRAYEQYF	TGTGCCAGCTCACCAAATCCCGGGAGGGCCTACGAGCAGTACTTC
TRBV7-2	TRBJ2-2	NA	NA	CASSLVAATNTGELFF	TGTGCCAGCAGCTTAGTAGCGGCAACGAACACCGGGGAGCTGTTTTTT
TRBV11-1	TRBJ1-2	once	TRBD1	CASSLQQGIEGYTF	TGTGCCAGCAGCTTACAACAGGGGATAGAGGGCTACACCTTC
TRBV11-3	TRBJ2-1	NA	TRBD2	CASSPRLAGSSRDEQFF	TGTGCCAGCAGCCCAAGACTAGCGGGAAGTTCGAGGGATGAGCAGTTCTTC
TRBV10-3	TRBJ2-3	NA	TRBD1	CAISQGDRGTDTQYF	TGTGCCATCAGTCAAGGGGACAGGGGGACAGATACGCAGTATTTT
TRBV12-5	TRBJ1-1	once	NA	CASGLSWGMNTEAFF	TGTGCTAGTGGTTTGTCATGGGGCATGAACACTGAAGCTTTCTTT
TRBV19	TRBJ2-1	once	TRBD1	CASSPSRLWGQGDNEQFF	TGTGCCAGTAGCCCATCTAGACTTTGGGGACAGGGGGACAATGAGCAGTTCTTC
TRBV28	TRBJ2-7	NA	NA	CASSPPWYEQYF	TGTGCCAGCAGTCCCCCCTGGTACGAGCAGTACTTC
TRBV5-1	TRBJ2-3	once	NA	CASSLSSSGRGPDTQYF	NA
TRBV6-6	TRBJ2-1	NA	TRBD1	CASSYFETGDEQFF	TGTGCCAGCAGTTACTTTGAGACAGGGGATGAGCAGTTCTTC
TRBV5-1	TRBJ1-1	once	TRBD1	CASSFGSAQGDTEAFF	TGCGCCAGCAGCTTCGGGTCGGCACAGGGGGACACTGAAGCTTTCTTT
TRBV6-5	TRBJ2-1	NA	NA	CASSYRRPNYNEQFF	TGTGCCAGCAGTTACAGACGGCCTAATTACAATGAGCAGTTCTTC